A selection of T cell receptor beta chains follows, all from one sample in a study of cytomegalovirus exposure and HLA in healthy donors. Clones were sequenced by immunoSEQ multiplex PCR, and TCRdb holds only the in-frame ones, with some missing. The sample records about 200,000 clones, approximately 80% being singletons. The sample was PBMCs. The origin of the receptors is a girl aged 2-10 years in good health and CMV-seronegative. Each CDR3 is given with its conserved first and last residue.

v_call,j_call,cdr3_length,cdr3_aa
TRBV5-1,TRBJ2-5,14,CASSLTGEVETQYF
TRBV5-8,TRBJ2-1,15,CASSLILQGVREQFF
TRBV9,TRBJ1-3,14,CASTPAGNRNTIYF
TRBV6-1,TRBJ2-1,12,CASSDPGLTEFF
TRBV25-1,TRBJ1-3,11,CASEDSNTIYF
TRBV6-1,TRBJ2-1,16,CASSEEGLAGGQEQFF
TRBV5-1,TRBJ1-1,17,CASSLHGLQGAKNEAFF
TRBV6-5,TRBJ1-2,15,CASTTGGGMGRPYTF
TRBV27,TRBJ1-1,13,CASSSRGSTEAFF
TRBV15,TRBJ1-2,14,CATSPRQGKDGYTF
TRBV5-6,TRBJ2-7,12,CASSFTGYEQYF
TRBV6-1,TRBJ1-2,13,CASSQDRGGGYTF
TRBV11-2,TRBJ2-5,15,CASSLPQGRIGTQYF
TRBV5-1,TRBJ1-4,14,CASSSGQPNEKLFF
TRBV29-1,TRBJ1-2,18,CSVEGSSGTGWPGGGYTF
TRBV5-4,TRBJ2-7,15,CASSLELAGVYEQYF
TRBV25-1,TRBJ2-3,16,CASRTDQAGGPDTQYF
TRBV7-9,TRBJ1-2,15,CSSSLAQGTNYGYTF
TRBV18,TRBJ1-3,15,CASSPDRSSGNTIYF
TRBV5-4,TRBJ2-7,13,CASSLGALLEQYF
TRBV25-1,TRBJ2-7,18,CASSDNRTAYLRAYEQYF
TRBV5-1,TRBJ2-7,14,CASSLDRGGYEQYF
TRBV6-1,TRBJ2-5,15,CASSQTGTNFRTQYF
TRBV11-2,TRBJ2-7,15,CASSLALGQGIGQYF
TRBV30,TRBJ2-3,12,CAFQGARGTQYF
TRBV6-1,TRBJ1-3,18,CASSESGRQGCSGNTIYF
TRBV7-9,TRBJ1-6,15,CASSLGPGHVFALHF
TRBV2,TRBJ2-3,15,CASHGDRGIGDTQYF
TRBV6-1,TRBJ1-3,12,CASRFTGNTIYF
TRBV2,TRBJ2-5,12,CASRDREETQYF
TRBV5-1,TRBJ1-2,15,CASSNRQGVNYGYTF
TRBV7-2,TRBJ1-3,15,CASSLGTGSGNTIYF
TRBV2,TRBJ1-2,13,CASRLQGEFGYTF
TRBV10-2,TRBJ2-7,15,CASFDPGQGSREQYF
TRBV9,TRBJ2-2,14,CASSSPLDTGELFF
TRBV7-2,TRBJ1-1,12,CASSPGWAEAFF
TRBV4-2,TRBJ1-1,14,CASSPGPGLTEAFF
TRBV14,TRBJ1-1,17,CASSPLGQGAGDTEAFF
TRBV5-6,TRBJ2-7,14,CASSLEAVSYEQYF
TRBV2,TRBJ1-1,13,CASSEALRAGAFF
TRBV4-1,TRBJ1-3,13,CASSQDLGNTIYF
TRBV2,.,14,CASSPGTGLHEQYF
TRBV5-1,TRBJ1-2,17,CASSLDPGVPNLYGYTF
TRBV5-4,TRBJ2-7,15,CASSLKGATLYEQYF
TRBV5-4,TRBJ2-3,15,CASSLPRTSGTTQYF
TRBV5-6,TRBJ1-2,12,CASSSKGRGYTF